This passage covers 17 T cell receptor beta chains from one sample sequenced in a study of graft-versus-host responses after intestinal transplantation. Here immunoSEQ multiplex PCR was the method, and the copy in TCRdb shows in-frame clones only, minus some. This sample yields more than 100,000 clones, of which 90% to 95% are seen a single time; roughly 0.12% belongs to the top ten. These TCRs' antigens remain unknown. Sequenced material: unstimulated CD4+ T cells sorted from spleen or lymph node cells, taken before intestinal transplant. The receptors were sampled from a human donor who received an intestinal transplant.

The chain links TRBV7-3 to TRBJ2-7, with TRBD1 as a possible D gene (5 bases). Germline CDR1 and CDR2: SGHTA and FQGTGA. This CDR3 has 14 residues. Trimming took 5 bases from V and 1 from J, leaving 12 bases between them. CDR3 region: CASSATGNSYEQYF. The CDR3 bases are TGTGCCAGCAGCGCCACAGGAAATTCCTACGAGCAGTACTTC.

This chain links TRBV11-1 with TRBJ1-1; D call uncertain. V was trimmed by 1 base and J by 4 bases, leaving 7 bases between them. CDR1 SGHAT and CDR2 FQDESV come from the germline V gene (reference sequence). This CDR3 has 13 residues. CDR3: CASSLVGLTEAFF. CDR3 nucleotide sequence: TGTGCCAGCAGCTTAGTGGGTCTCACTGAAGCTTTCTTT.

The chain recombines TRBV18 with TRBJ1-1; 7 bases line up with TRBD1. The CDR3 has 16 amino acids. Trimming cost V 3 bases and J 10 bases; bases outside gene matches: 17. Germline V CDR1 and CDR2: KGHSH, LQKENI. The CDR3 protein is CASSPGPTGSWVGAFF. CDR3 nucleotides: TGTGCCAGCTCACCGGGGCCGACAGGGTCTTGGGTCGGAGCTTTCTTT.

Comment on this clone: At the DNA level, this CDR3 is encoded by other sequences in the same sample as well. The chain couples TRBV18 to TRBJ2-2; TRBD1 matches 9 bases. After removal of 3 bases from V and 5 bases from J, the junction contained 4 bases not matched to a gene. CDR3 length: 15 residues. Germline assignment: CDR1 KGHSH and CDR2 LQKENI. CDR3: CASSPDRGNTGELFF. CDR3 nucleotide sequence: TGTGCCAGCTCACCGGACAGGGGAAATACCGGGGAGCTGTTTTTT.

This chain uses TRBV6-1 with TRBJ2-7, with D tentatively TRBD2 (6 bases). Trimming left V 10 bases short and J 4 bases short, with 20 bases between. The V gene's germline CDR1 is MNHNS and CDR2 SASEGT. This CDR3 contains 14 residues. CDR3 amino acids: CATRHSGGGYEQYF. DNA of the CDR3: TGTGCCACGCGACATAGCGGTGGAGGGTACGAGCAGTACTTC.

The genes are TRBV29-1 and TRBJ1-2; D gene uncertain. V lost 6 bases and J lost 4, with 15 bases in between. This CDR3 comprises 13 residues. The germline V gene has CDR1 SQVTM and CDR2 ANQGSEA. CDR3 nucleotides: TGCAGCGTCTCCCGGGTCCGATTCTATGGCTACACCTTC. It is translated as CSVSRVRFYGYTF.

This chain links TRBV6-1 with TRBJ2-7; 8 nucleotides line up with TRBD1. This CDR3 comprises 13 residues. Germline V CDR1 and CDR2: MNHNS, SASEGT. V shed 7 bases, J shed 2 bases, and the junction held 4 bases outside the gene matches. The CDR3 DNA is TGTGCCAGCACCGGGGACAGGCCCTACGAGCAGTACTTC. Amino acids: CASTGDRPYEQYF.

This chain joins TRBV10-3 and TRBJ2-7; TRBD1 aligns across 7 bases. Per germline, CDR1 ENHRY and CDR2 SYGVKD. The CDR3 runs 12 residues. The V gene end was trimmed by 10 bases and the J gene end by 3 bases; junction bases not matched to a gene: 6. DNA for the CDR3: TGTGCCAACGCCGACAGGGTCTACGAGCAGTACTTC. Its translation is CANADRVYEQYF.

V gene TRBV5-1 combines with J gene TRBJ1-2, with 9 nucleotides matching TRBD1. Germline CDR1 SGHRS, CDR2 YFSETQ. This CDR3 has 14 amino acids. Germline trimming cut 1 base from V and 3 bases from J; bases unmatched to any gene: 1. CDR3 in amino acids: CASSLRDRDYGYTF. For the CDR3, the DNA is TGCGCCAGCAGCTTGAGGGACAGGGACTATGGCTACACCTTC.

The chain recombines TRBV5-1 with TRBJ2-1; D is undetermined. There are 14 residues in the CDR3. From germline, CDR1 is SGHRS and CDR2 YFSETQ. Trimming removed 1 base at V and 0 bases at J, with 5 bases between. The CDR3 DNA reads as TGCGCCAGCAGCTTGAGTGGCTCCTACAATGAGCAGTTCTTC. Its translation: CASSLSGSYNEQFF.

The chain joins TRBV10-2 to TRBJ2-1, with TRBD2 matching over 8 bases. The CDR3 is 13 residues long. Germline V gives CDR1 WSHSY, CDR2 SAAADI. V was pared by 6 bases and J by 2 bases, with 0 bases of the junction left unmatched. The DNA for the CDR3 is TGCGCCAGCAGGCGGGGGGCCTACAATGAGCAGTTCTTC. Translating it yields CASRRGAYNEQFF.

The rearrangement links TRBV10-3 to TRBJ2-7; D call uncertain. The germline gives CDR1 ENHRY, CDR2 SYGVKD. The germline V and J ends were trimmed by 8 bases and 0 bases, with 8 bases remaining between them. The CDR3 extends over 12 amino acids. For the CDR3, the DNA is TGTGCCATCTCCTCCGACTCCTACGAGCAGTACTTC. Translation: CAISSDSYEQYF.

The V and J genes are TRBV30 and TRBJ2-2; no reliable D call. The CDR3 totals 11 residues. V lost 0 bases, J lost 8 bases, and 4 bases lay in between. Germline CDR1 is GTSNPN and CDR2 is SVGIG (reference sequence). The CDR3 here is CAWSVRGELFF. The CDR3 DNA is TGTGCCTGGAGTGTTCGAGGGGAGCTGTTTTTT.

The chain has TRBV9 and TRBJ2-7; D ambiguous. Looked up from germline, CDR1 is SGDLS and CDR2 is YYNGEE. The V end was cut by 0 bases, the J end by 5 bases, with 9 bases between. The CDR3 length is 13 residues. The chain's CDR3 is CASSVGFGNEQYF. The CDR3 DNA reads TGTGCCAGCAGCGTAGGGTTTGGCAACGAGCAGTACTTC.

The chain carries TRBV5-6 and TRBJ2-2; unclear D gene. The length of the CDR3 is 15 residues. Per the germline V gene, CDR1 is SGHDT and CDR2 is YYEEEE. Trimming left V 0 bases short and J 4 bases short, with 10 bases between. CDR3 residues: CASSLVLVPTGELFF. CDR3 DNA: TGTGCCAGCAGCTTGGTTTTAGTTCCCACCGGGGAGCTGTTTTTT.

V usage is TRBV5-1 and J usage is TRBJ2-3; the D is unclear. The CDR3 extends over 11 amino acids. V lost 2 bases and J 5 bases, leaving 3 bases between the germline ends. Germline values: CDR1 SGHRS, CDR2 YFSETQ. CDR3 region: CASSLKDTQYF. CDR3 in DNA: TGCGCCAGCAGCTTAAAAGATACGCAGTATTTT.

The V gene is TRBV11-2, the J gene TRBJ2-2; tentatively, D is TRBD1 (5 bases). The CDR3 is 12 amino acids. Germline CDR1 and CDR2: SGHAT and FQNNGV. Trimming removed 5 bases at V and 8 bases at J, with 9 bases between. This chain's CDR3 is CASSPRDGELFF. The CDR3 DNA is TGTGCCAGCAGCCCCAGGGATGGGGAGCTGTTTTTT.